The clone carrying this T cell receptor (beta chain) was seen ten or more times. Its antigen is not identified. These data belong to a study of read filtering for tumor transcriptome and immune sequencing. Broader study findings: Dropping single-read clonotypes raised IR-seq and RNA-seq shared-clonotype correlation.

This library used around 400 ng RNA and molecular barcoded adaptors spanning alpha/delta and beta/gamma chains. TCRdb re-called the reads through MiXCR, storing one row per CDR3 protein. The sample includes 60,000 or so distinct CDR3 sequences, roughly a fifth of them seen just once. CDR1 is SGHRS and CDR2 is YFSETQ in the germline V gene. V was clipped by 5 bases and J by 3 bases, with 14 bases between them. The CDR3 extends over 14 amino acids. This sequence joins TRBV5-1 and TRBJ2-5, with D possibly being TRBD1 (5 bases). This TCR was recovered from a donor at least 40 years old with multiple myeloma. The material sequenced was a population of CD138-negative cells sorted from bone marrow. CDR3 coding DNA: TGCGCCAGCAGGGGCCTTCCAGGGAAAGAGACCCAGTACTTC. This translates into CASRGLPGKETQYF.